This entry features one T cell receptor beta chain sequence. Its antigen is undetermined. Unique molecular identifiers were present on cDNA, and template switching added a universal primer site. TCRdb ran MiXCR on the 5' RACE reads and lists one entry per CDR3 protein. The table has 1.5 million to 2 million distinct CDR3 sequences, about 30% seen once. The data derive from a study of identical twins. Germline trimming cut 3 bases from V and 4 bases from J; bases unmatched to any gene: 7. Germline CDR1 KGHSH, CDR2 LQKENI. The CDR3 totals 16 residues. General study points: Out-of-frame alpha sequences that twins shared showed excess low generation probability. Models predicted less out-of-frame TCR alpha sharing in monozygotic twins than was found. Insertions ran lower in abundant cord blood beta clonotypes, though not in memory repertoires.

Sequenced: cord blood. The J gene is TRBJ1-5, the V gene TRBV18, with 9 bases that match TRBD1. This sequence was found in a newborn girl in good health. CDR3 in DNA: TGTGCCAGCTCACCGGGACAGGGACGGAATAATCAGCCCCAGCATTTT. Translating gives CASSPGQGRNNQPQHF. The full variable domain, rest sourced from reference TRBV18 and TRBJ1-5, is NAGVMQNPRHLVRRRGQEARLRCSPMKGHSHVYWYRQLPEEGLKFMVYLQKENIIDESGMPKERFSAEFPKEGPSILRIQQVVRGDSAAYFCASSPGQGRNNQPQHFGDGTRLSIL.